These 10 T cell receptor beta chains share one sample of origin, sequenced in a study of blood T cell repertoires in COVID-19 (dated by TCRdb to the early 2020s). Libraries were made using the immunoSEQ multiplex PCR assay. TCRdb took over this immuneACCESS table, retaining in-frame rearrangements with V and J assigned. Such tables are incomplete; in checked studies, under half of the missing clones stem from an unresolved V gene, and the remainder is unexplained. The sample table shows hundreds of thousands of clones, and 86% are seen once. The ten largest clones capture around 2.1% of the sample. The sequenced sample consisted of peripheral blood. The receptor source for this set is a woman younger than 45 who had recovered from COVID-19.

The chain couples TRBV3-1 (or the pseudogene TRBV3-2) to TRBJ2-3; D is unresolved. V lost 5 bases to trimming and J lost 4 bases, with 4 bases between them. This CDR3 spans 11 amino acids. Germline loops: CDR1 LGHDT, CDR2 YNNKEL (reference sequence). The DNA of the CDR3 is TGTGCCAGCAGCGACTCAGATACGCAGTATTTT. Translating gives CASSDSDTQYF.

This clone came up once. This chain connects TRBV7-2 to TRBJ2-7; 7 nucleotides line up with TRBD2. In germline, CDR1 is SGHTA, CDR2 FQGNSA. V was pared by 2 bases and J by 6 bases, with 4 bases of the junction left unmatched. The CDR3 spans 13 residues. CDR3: CASSLRLATEQYF. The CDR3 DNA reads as TGTGCCAGCAGCTTAAGACTAGCTACCGAGCAGTACTTC.

The CDR3 region is CASSLWGRDTEAFF. The CDR3, as DNA: TGTGCCAGCAGTCTTTGGGGGAGGGACACTGAAGCTTTCTTT. The chain is built from TRBV28 and TRBJ1-1; weak D call: TRBD1 (5 bases). V was pared by 5 bases and J by 3 bases, with 13 bases between. The CDR3 is 14 residues long. Germline V gives CDR1 MDHEN, CDR2 SYDVKM.

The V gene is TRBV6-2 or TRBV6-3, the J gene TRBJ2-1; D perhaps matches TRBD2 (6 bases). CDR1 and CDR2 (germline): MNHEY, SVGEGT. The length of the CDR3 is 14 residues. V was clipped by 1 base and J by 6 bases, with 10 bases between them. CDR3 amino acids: CASSYLLTSNEQFF. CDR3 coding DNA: TGTGCCAGCAGTTACTTGCTGACTAGCAATGAGCAGTTCTTC.

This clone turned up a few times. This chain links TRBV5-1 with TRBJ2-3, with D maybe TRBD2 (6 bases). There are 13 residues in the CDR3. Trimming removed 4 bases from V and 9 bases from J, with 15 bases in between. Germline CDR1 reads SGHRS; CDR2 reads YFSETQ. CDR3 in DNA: TGCGCCAGCAGCCACGGGGGTGGTAGGACGCAGTATTTT. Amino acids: CASSHGGGRTQYF.

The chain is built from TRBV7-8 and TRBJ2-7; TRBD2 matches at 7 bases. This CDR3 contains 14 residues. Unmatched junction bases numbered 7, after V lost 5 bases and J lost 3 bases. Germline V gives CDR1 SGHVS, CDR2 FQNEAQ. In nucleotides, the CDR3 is TGTGCCAGCAGCGGACTAGAGGACTACTACGAGCAGTACTTC. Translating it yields CASSGLEDYYEQYF.

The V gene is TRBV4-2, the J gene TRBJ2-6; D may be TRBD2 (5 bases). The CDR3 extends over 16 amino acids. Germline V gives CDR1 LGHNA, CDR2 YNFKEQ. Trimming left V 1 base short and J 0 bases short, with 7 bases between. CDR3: CASSQVEVSGANVLTF. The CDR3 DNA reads TGTGCCAGCAGCCAAGTGGAGGTCTCTGGGGCCAACGTCCTGACTTTC.

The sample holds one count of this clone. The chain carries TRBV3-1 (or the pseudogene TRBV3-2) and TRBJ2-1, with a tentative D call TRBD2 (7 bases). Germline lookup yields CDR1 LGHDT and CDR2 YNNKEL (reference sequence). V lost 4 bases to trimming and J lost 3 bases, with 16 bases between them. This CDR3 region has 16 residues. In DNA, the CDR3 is TGTGCCAGCAGCCGAATCCGGGGGGCCGGCTACAATGAGCAGTTCTTC. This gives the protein CASSRIRGAGYNEQFF.

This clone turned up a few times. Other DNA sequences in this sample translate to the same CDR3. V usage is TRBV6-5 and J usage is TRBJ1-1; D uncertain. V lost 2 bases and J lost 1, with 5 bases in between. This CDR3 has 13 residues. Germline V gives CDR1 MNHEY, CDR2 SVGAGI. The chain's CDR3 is CASSYEGNTEAFF. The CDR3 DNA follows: TGTGCCAGCAGTTACGAGGGGAACACTGAAGCTTTCTTT.

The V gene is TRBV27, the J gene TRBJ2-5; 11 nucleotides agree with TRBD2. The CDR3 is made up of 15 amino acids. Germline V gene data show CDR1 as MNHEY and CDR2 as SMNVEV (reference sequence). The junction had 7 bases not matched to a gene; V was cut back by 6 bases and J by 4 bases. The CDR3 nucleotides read TGTGCCAGCAGCCGACTAGCGGGACTTTCAGAGACCCAGTACTTC. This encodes CASSRLAGLSETQYF.